This T cell receptor (beta chain) was sequenced for a study of CXCR3-negative and CXCR3-positive naive CD8 T cells. General study points: Each naive subset displayed comparably high diversity, whereas memory CD8+ cells displayed much lower diversity. After cryopreservation, expression of CXCR3 was partially reduced, and most assays were run with fresh PBMCs. Naive cells that were CXCR3-positive had more hydrophobic TRB CDR3s (compared with CXCR3-negative naive cells).

Regarding this clonotype: The target antigen is unknown.

cDNA libraries for TRB were generated by 5' RACE incorporating UMI labels. For each CDR3 protein, TCRdb gives one entry from its re-call of the 5' RACE reads, without DNA. This sample contains 90,000 to 95,000 distinct CDR3 sequences. CD45RO-CCR7+CD27+CD95- was the phenotype of naive CD8+ T cells. Germline CDR1 reads LNHDA; CDR2 reads SQIVND (reference sequence). CDR3 length: 16 residues. The sequencing input was naive CXCR3- CD8+ T cells from blood. The subset here: CD45RO-CCR7+CD27+CD95- naive CD8+ T cells lacking CXCR3 (TNR3-). V and J are TRBV19 and TRBJ2-5; TCRdb's D call of TRBD2 is untestable without DNA. The clonotype was recovered from a human donor in good health. Some clones in this sample may be carry-over from other donors' samples. CDR3 amino acids: CASSPQNLGGQETQYF.